These 17 T cell receptor beta chains share one sample of origin, sequenced in a study of regulatory T cells in long-lasting Graves disease. Construction of the TCR library relied on RNA isolated from PBMCs. TCRdb analysed the reads with MiXCR anew, one entry per CDR3 protein. Of around 1,200 distinct CDR3 sequences detected, roughly four fifths appear once; the ten largest clones hold roughly an eighth. The specimen comprised peripheral blood mononuclear cells (PBMCs), sampled with antithyroid drug treatment, in newly diagnosed or persistent Graves disease (not recorded which). These receptors were obtained from a woman aged 35-65 years with Graves disease.

The V and J genes are TRBV20-1 and TRBJ1-1; D gene unclear. Germline V gene data show CDR1 as DFQATT and CDR2 as SNEGSKA (reference sequence). This CDR3 has 10 residues. V gave up 4 bases and J gave up 4 bases, with 4 bases separating them. CDR3 sequence reads: CSATATEAFF. For the CDR3, the DNA is TGCAGTGCTACCGCCACTGAAGCTTTCTTT.

The chain is built from TRBV7-8 and TRBJ2-1; possible D gene TRBD1, 6 bases. This CDR3 region has 15 residues. Germline CDR1 reads SGHVS; CDR2 reads FQNEAQ. Trimming took 7 bases from V and 2 from J, leaving 15 bases between them. The DNA of the CDR3 is TGTGCCAGCAAGGGGGTCCGAGGAGCCTACAATGAGCAGTTCTTC. It is translated as CASKGVRGAYNEQFF.

This clonotype has just one count. This chain joins TRBV29-1 and TRBJ2-3; TRBD2 agrees at 12 bases. This CDR3 has 16 residues. The V gene end was trimmed by 0 bases and the J gene end by 6 bases; junction bases not matched to a gene: 7. Germline CDR1 is SQVTM and CDR2 is ANQGSEA. The CDR3 bases are TGCAGCGTTGAAGATCAAGGACTAGCGGGGCGGGATACGCAGTATTTT. It yields the protein CSVEDQGLAGRDTQYF.

The chain employs TRBV6-1 and TRBJ1-1; no definite D call. Germline V CDR1 and CDR2: MNHNS, SASEGT. Trimming took 5 bases from V and 5 from J, leaving 18 bases between them. There are 15 residues in the CDR3. The CDR3 loop is CASSPGATPGTEAFF. The CDR3 DNA follows: TGTGCCAGCAGTCCGGGAGCAACACCGGGAACTGAAGCTTTCTTT.

V is TRBV7-9 and J is TRBJ2-2, with no clear D. CDR3 length: 13 residues. Trimming shortened V by 5 bases and J by 4 bases, and 8 bases separated the two germline ends. The V gene's germline CDR1 is SEHNR and CDR2 FQNEAQ (reference sequence). The CDR3 here is CASSPEVTGELFF. In nucleotides, the CDR3 is TGTGCCAGCAGCCCCGAGGTCACCGGGGAGCTGTTTTTT.

This clonotype was seen a single time. The chain is built from TRBV12-3 or TRBV12-4 and TRBJ1-2; D is unresolved. The CDR3 has 12 amino acids. Trimming pared 0 bases from V and 4 bases from J, leaving 3 bases between. The CDR3 region is CASSLARYGYTF. The CDR3 DNA reads TGTGCCAGCAGTTTAGCTCGCTATGGCTACACCTTC.

This chain joins TRBV11-2 and TRBJ2-5, with D tentatively TRBD1 (5 bases). Germline lookup yields CDR1 SGHAT and CDR2 FQNNGV. This CDR3 is 13 amino acids long. V was trimmed by 5 bases and J by 2 bases, leaving 9 bases between them. The CDR3 DNA sequence: TGTGCCAGCAGCCGGACACAACAAGAGACCCAGTACTTC. Amino acids: CASSRTQQETQYF.

The V and J genes are TRBV19 and TRBJ2-7; the match to TRBD1 covers 10 bases. CDR1 and CDR2 from the germline V gene are LNHDA and SQIVND (reference sequence). The ends lost 5 bases at V and 4 bases at J; junction bases unmatched: 5. The CDR3 totals 14 residues. The CDR3 DNA sequence: TGTGCCAGTAGTCCTGGACAGGGGGGGTACGAGCAGTACTTC. Protein sequence: CASSPGQGGYEQYF.

J is TRBJ2-2 and V is TRBV4-1; perhaps D is TRBD1 or TRBD2 (5 bases each). CDR1 and CDR2 from the germline V gene are MGHRA and YSYEKL. CDR3 length: 13 amino acids. The ends were cut back, 10 bases at V and 5 bases at J, with 14 bases in the middle. CDR3 region: CAISEGWTGELFF. CDR3 coding DNA: TGCGCCATCTCAGAGGGGTGGACCGGGGAGCTGTTTTTT.

The chain recombines TRBV5-1 with TRBJ1-5; a possible D gene is TRBD1 (5 bases). This CDR3 has 15 amino acids. The germline V and J ends were trimmed by 0 bases and 5 bases, with 12 bases remaining between them. CDR1 is SGHRS, CDR2 YFSETQ, per germline. CDR3 nucleotides: TGCGCCAGCAGCTTGGAATCTGGGGGTTATCAGCCCCAGCATTTT. Residues: CASSLESGGYQPQHF. Supplemented by reference TRBV5-1 and TRBJ1-5, the full variable domain reads KAGVTQTPRYLIKTRGQQVTLSCSPISGHRSVSWYQQTPGQGLQFLFEYFSETQRNKGNFPGRFSGRQFSNSRSEMNVSTLELGDSALYLCASSLESGGYQPQHFGDGTRLSIL.

The chain uses TRBV6-2 or TRBV6-3 and TRBJ1-3, with 7 bases that match TRBD1. V was pared by 2 bases and J by 0 bases, with 1 base of the junction left unmatched. The CDR3 has 15 residues. Germline CDR1 and CDR2: MNHEY and SVGEGT. CDR3 DNA sequence: TGTGCCAGCAGTTACCGACAGGGCTCTGGAAACACCATATATTTT. Amino acids: CASSYRQGSGNTIYF.

The chain is built from TRBV11-2 and TRBJ2-1; 7 bases are a match to TRBD2. Trimming cost V 5 bases and J 7 bases; bases outside gene matches: 14. CDR1 is SGHAT and CDR2 is FQNNGV in the germline V gene. The CDR3 length is 16 residues. CDR3 protein: CASSPGGTIGKNEQFF. The DNA of the CDR3 is TGTGCCAGCAGCCCTGGGGGGACTATCGGTAAAAATGAGCAGTTCTTC.

V usage is TRBV12-3 or TRBV12-4 and J usage is TRBJ2-2; no clear D. The V and J ends lost 3 bases and 7 bases respectively, with 3 bases between them. The CDR3 totals 11 residues. In DNA form, the CDR3 reads TGTGCCAGCAGTTTCGGCGGGGAGCTGTTTTTT. Translation gives CASSFGGELFF.

The chain combines TRBV5-1 with TRBJ2-3, with D unclear. CDR1 is SGHRS and CDR2 is YFSETQ in the germline V gene. This CDR3 spans 13 amino acids. Trimming stripped 6 bases from V and 0 bases from J, with 8 bases between. In DNA form, the CDR3 reads TGCGCCAGCATCGAAGGTAGCACAGATACGCAGTATTTT. It codes for CASIEGSTDTQYF.

The CDR3 protein is CASSTPLQVHSGNTIYF. The CDR3 region has the DNA TGTGCCAGCAGTACCCCCCTACAGGTTCACTCTGGAAACACCATATATTTT. The chain carries TRBV12-3 or TRBV12-4 and TRBJ1-3; possibly TRBD1 for D (5 bases). The V gene lost 5 bases and the J gene lost 0 bases, with 17 bases spanning the gap. CDR3 length equals 17 residues.

The V and J genes are TRBV12-3 or TRBV12-4 and TRBJ1-1; the D is unclear. The CDR3 extends over 16 amino acids. Deletions cut 1 base from V and 1 base from J, with 13 bases between. The CDR3 sequence: CASSLDHWVRNTEAFF. The DNA of the CDR3 is TGTGCCAGCAGTTTAGATCATTGGGTCCGGAACACTGAAGCTTTCTTT.

This clonotype was recorded a few times. The CDR3 reads CASTMGVGSYGYTF. The CDR3 coding sequence is TGTGCCAGCACCATGGGTGTGGGGAGCTATGGCTACACCTTC. V and J are TRBV28 and TRBJ1-2, with D unresolved. Germline-derived CDR1 and CDR2 are MDHEN and SYDVKM. The V end lost 7 bases, the J end lost 4 bases, and 16 bases lay between the germline ends. The CDR3 has 14 amino acids.